Presented here are 17 T cell receptor beta chains from one specimen sequenced in a study of blood T cell repertoires in COVID-19. Method: immunoSEQ multiplex PCR; TCRdb's copy keeps in-frame clones and lacks some. The data contain approximately 69,000 clones, more than 60% of them singletons. Sequencing was done on a sample of peripheral blood. Source of these receptors: a man between 60 and 75 years old with acute or convalescent COVID-19.

The genes are TRBV5-6 and TRBJ2-2; D gene ambiguous. This CDR3 has 17 amino acids. V lost 2 bases, J lost 1 base, and 15 bases lay in between. Germline V gene sequence: CDR1 SGHDT, CDR2 YYEEEE. Here the CDR3 DNA reads TGTGCCAGCAGCTTTCAGGTCCACTTAGGGAACACCGGGGAGCTGTTTTTT. This codes for CASSFQVHLGNTGELFF.

V usage is TRBV21-1 and J usage is TRBJ2-5; the D segment call TRBD1 is taken from the table without a DNA check. TRBV21-1 is designated a pseudogene. The CDR3 has 16 amino acids. CDR3 residues: CASSKVEGQARETQYF. The CDR3 bases are TGTGCCAGCAGCAAAGTGGAGGGACAGGCTAGAGAGACCCAGTACTTC.

Remarks on this clone: This CDR3 is also generated by other DNA sequences in the sample. The chain is built from TRBV19 and TRBJ1-2; D not certain. The V end lost 9 bases, the J end lost 1 base, and 6 bases lay between the germline ends. The CDR3 is 11 residues long. The germline gives CDR1 LNHDA, CDR2 SQIVND (reference sequence). In DNA, the CDR3 is TGTGCCAGCTCACTTAACTATGGCTACACCTTC. It specifies CASSLNYGYTF.

The chain uses TRBV7-9 and TRBJ1-5; possibly TRBD1 for D (5 bases). CDR3 length: 14 residues. Trimming left V 1 base short and J 3 bases short, with 7 bases between. Germline values: CDR1 SEHNR, CDR2 FQNEAQ (reference sequence). The CDR3 sequence is CASSLGQNNQPQHF. DNA for the CDR3: TGTGCCAGCAGCTTAGGACAGAACAATCAGCCCCAGCATTTT.

The chain has TRBV27 and TRBJ2-3, with a tentative D call TRBD2 (5 bases). With 7 bases removed from V and 4 bases from J, the gap between germline ends came to 18 bases. The germline V gene has CDR1 MNHEY and CDR2 SMNVEV (reference sequence). The CDR3 length is 15 residues. CDR3 sequence reads: CASTPRGKVSDTQYF. The CDR3 DNA follows: TGTGCCAGCACCCCTCGGGGTAAGGTATCAGATACGCAGTATTTT.

The genes are TRBV25-1 and TRBJ2-2; the D is unclear. Germline CDR1 reads MGHDK; CDR2 reads SYGVNS. The V gene lost 3 bases and the J gene lost 4 bases, with 9 bases spanning the gap. The CDR3 contains 14 residues. For the CDR3, the DNA is TGTGCCAGCAGTGACACTGGTGGCACCGGGGAGCTGTTTTTT. Protein product: CASSDTGGTGELFF. Together with reference TRBV25-1 and TRBJ2-2, the CDR3 gives the full variable domain: EADIYQTPRYLVIGTGKKITLECSQTMGHDKMYWYQQDPGMELHLIHYSYGVNSTEKGDLSSESTVSRIRTEHFPLTLESARPSHTSQYLCASSDTGGTGELFFGEGSRLTVL.

The V call is TRBV30, the J call TRBJ1-3, with D unclear. Germline V gene lookup returns CDR1 GTSNPN and CDR2 SVGIG (reference sequence). Trimming pared 7 bases from V and 0 bases from J, leaving 16 bases between. The CDR3 has 15 amino acids. The CDR3 bases are TGTGCCTTGGGCCTATTCCCCCTCTCTGGAAACACCATATATTTT. Its translation: CALGLFPLSGNTIYF.

The V gene is TRBV28, the J gene TRBJ2-3, with a tentative D call TRBD1 (5 bases). This CDR3 comprises 12 residues. The germline V gene encodes CDR1 MDHEN and CDR2 SYDVKM. Trimming removed 8 bases at V and 7 bases at J, with 13 bases between. The CDR3 nucleotides read TGTGCCAGCGGCAGGGAAAGGAATACGCAGTATTTT. The encoded protein is CASGRERNTQYF.

A few counts support this clone. This sequence joins TRBV19 and TRBJ1-1, with D unclear. Per the germline V gene, CDR1 is LNHDA and CDR2 is SQIVND (reference sequence). CDR3 length: 12 amino acids. Trimming shortened V by 6 bases and J by 0 bases, and 5 bases separated the two germline ends. The CDR3 nucleotides are TGTGCCAGTAGGGCCTTGAACACTGAAGCTTTCTTT. Translation: CASRALNTEAFF.

The chain carries TRBV4-1 and TRBJ1-2; D possibly corresponds to TRBD1 (6 bases). This CDR3 comprises 17 residues. Germline V gene data show CDR1 as MGHRA and CDR2 as YSYEKL. The V end lost 0 bases, the J end lost 4 bases, and 18 bases lay between the germline ends. This CDR3 is CASSQEGRGTSGYGYTF. CDR3 DNA sequence: TGCGCCAGCAGCCAAGAAGGTAGGGGGACGTCTGGCTATGGCTACACCTTC.

This chain uses TRBV13 with TRBJ1-2, with TRBD1 as a possible D gene (5 bases). The V and J ends lost 5 bases and 2 bases respectively, with 15 bases between them. Germline CDR1 PRHDT, CDR2 FYEKMQ (reference sequence). The CDR3 is made up of 15 amino acids. The CDR3 is CASSLPGEGNYGYTF. DNA for the CDR3: TGTGCCAGCAGCCTACCGGGGGAGGGAAACTATGGCTACACCTTC.

The V gene is TRBV28, the J gene TRBJ1-4, with 8 nucleotides matching TRBD1. V was clipped by 4 bases and J by 2 bases; unmatched bases: 6. Germline V lookup: CDR1 MDHEN, CDR2 SYDVKM. CDR3 length: 16 residues. In DNA, the CDR3 is TGTGCCAGCAGTTCAACAGGGGGGGCGACTAATGAAAAACTGTTTTTT. Translation: CASSSTGGATNEKLFF.

CDR3 in amino acids: CASSPTMSTDTQYF. As DNA, the CDR3 is TGTGCCAGCAGTCCGACAATGAGCACAGATACGCAGTATTTT. The chain combines TRBV6-5 with TRBJ2-3; D is unresolved. Trimming cost V 5 bases and J 0 bases, with 9 bases left between them. The germline CDR1 and CDR2 sequences are MNHEY and SVGAGI. The CDR3 is 14 residues long.

J is TRBJ1-1 and V is TRBV30; no definite D call. Germline V gives CDR1 GTSNPN, CDR2 SVGIG (reference sequence). The CDR3 covers 13 residues. Deletions cut 0 bases from V and 1 base from J, with 6 bases between. The CDR3 sequence: CAWSVGRNTEAFF. CDR3 nucleotides: TGTGCCTGGAGTGTGGGCAGGAACACTGAAGCTTTCTTT.

This rearrangement joins TRBV6-5 to TRBJ2-5, with D possibly TRBD2 on 6 matching bases. Trimming stripped 6 bases from V and 7 bases from J, with 21 bases between. Germline V gives CDR1 MNHEY, CDR2 SVGAGI. The CDR3 covers 15 residues. The CDR3 spells CASRPTRRALGTQYF. The CDR3 DNA sequence: TGTGCCAGCAGACCAACCAGGAGGGCCCTTGGGACCCAGTACTTC.

This clone was observed a single time. The J gene is TRBJ1-2, the V gene TRBV27, with a tentative D call TRBD1 (6 bases). This CDR3 has 13 residues. Deletions cut 2 bases from V and 6 bases from J, with 10 bases between. Germline lookup yields CDR1 MNHEY and CDR2 SMNVEV (reference sequence). CDR3 DNA: TGTGCCAGCAGTTTAACGGGACACCATGGCTACACCTTC. This gives the protein CASSLTGHHGYTF.

V gene TRBV5-1 combines with J gene TRBJ2-2; D not resolved. Trimming left V 2 bases short and J 7 bases short, with 12 bases between. Germline V lookup: CDR1 SGHRS, CDR2 YFSETQ. The CDR3 extends over 14 amino acids. The CDR3 DNA sequence: TGCGCCAGCAGCTTACCGGGTTCCGGCGGGGAGCTGTTTTTT. This gives the protein CASSLPGSGGELFF.